These 2 T cell receptor beta chains were all obtained from the same sample, sequenced in a study of monozygotic twins with inflammatory bowel disease. TCRdb reprocessed the 5' RACE reads, with one entry per CDR3 protein and no DNA. The repertoire table contains some 150,000 distinct CDR3 sequences. Sequencing input: blood. The receptors stem from a human donor with ulcerative colitis or Crohn's disease, or a healthy co-twin of an affected twin (not recorded which).

The rearrangement joins TRBV27 to TRBJ2-5; TCRdb's assignment of TRBD1 cannot be checked, as there is no DNA. This CDR3 region has 13 residues. Germline V gene sequence: CDR1 MNHEY, CDR2 SMNVEV (reference sequence). CDR3 amino acids: CASSLWQGETQYF.

The chain couples TRBV20-1 to TRBJ2-5; TCRdb proposes TRBD1, but this gene call is untestable without DNA. This CDR3 is 14 amino acids long. Germline CDR1 and CDR2: DFQATT and SNEGSKA (reference sequence). This CDR3 is CSATPGTGQETQYF.